Presented here are 5 T cell receptor beta chains from one specimen sequenced in a study of T cells expressing NK-cell markers. TCRdb re-analyzed the 5' RACE reads; it lists each CDR3 protein once, without DNA. There are 550,000 to 600,000 distinct CDR3 sequences in the sample, with 3% to 4.5% held by the top ten. The sequenced sample consisted of blood T cells: a sorted CD56 or NKG2C T cell subset, CD4+ or CD8+ T cells, or bulk PBMC T cells (not recorded which). These receptors were collected from a man younger than 35 in good health.

The rearrangement joins TRBV20-1 to TRBJ2-3. Germline lookup yields CDR1 DFQATT and CDR2 SNEGSKA (reference sequence). This CDR3 comprises 16 residues. CDR3: CSARDYQLKSTDTQYF.

This rearrangement joins TRBV28 to TRBJ2-7; the D call from TCRdb, TRBD2, cannot be confirmed without DNA. This CDR3 comprises 17 residues. Germline CDR1 reads MDHEN; CDR2 reads SYDVKM. CDR3 in amino acids: CASTPSGRAPFSYEQYF.

The chain couples TRBV29-1 to TRBJ2-3; there is no DNA to check the TCRdb D call of TRBD2. Germline V CDR1 and CDR2: SQVTM, ANQGSEA. The CDR3 spans 16 residues. The CDR3 region is CSARGRLAGVTDTQYF.

The rearrangement uses TRBV20-1 and TRBJ2-1; TCRdb returns TRBD2, unconfirmable since there is no DNA. The CDR3 runs to 16 residues. Germline V gene lookup returns CDR1 DFQATT and CDR2 SNEGSKA (reference sequence). This CDR3 reads CSALAPREGRYNEQFF.

The V call is TRBV27, the J call TRBJ2-1; the D gene TCRdb calls, TRBD2, cannot be checked with no DNA. The CDR3 extends over 15 amino acids. Germline-derived CDR1 and CDR2 are MNHEY and SMNVEV (reference sequence). The CDR3 spells CASSLGLAGAQGQFF.